These 9 T cell receptor beta chains were sequenced from one sample in a study of T-cell memory formation after mild COVID-19. From the 5' RACE reads, TCRdb called clonotypes with MiXCR, one entry per CDR3 protein. The table has 580,000 or so distinct CDR3 sequences, roughly 17% seen once. The source material was PBMCs or a T cell subset sorted from them (not recorded which). These receptor sequences come from an adult woman who had mild COVID-19 (a few samples of this study predate the infection). Cell type and time point are not known.

This clonotype appeared a few times. This chain joins TRBV6-2 or TRBV6-3 and TRBJ2-7; 12 nucleotides match TRBD2. Losses at the gene ends were 6 bases for V and 7 bases for J; bases not matched to a gene: 4. Germline assignment: CDR1 MNHEY and CDR2 SVGEGT. CDR3 length: 13 residues. CDR3 protein: CASSQTSGREQYF. As DNA, the CDR3 is TGTGCCAGCAGCCAGACTAGCGGGAGAGAGCAGTACTTC.

This clonotype was detected only a few times. This chain uses TRBV7-8 with TRBJ2-1, with D maybe TRBD1 (7 bases). The length of the CDR3 is 15 residues. The V end lost 3 bases, the J end lost 3 bases, and 12 bases lay between the germline ends. CDR1 SGHVS and CDR2 FQNEAQ come from the germline V gene. This CDR3 is CASSLGGQFYNEQFF. The CDR3 DNA sequence: TGTGCCAGCAGCTTGGGGGGACAGTTCTACAATGAGCAGTTCTTC. Filled out from reference TRBV7-8 and TRBJ2-1, the complete variable domain reads GAGVSQSPRYKVAKRGQDVALRCDPISGHVSLFWYQQALGQGPEFLTYFQNEAQLDKSGLPSDRFFAERPEGSVSTLKIQRTQQEDSAVYLCASSLGGQFYNEQFFGPGTRLTVL.

Concerning this clonotype: Sequence at one end of the junction differs from germline and may be a read error. The CDR3 loop reads CASGLGGQATYEQYF. The CDR3 DNA reads TGTGCCAGCGGTTTGGGCGGACAGGCCACCTACGAGCAGTACTTC. The rearrangement links TRBV27 to TRBJ2-7; 7 bases fit TRBD1. The CDR3 consists of 15 residues. Germline-derived CDR1 and CDR2 are MNHEY and SMNVEV (reference sequence).

The chain employs TRBV30 and TRBJ1-2, with D possibly matching TRBD1 (5 bases). The CDR3 totals 11 residues. The ends were cut back, 6 bases at V and 4 bases at J, with 9 bases in the middle. CDR1 and CDR2 from the germline V gene are GTSNPN and SVGIG (reference sequence). CDR3 nucleotides: TGTGCCTGTTCCCAGGGCTATGGCTACACCTTC. It codes for CACSQGYGYTF.

This clonotype showed up many times. The gene calls are TRBV4-2 and TRBJ2-1, with 9 bases matching TRBD2. The ends lost 0 bases at V and 3 bases at J; junction bases unmatched: 3. Germline V lookup: CDR1 LGHNA, CDR2 YNFKEQ. The CDR3 is made up of 16 amino acids. The CDR3 nucleotides read TGTGCCAGCAGCCAAGACCTAGCGGGGAGCTACAATGAGCAGTTCTTC. Translation gives CASSQDLAGSYNEQFF.

This clonotype was observed a handful of times. The gene calls are TRBV6-2 or TRBV6-3 and TRBJ1-2; D remains unclear. V was shortened by 0 bases and J by 4 bases, with 9 bases between the two germline ends. CDR1 is MNHEY, CDR2 SVGEGT, per germline. The CDR3 extends over 14 amino acids. CDR3 in DNA: TGTGCCAGCAGTTACTCGATATCTATCTATGGCTACACCTTC. Its translation: CASSYSISIYGYTF.

This clonotype was seen many times. The chain is built from TRBV6-2 or TRBV6-3 and TRBJ2-1; a weak D match, TRBD2 (6 bases). The V gene lost 6 bases and the J gene lost 8 bases, with 17 bases spanning the gap. CDR1 MNHEY and CDR2 SVGEGT come from the germline V gene. The CDR3 is made up of 14 amino acids. The CDR3 here is CASRRLGLSDEQFF. The CDR3 DNA reads as TGTGCCAGCAGGAGACTAGGTCTTAGTGATGAGCAGTTCTTC.

This chain links TRBV30 with TRBJ2-7, with D uncertain. The V end was cut by 3 bases, the J end by 2 bases, with 8 bases between. Looked up from germline, CDR1 is GTSNPN and CDR2 is SVGIG (reference sequence). The CDR3 totals 12 residues. For the CDR3, the DNA is TGTGCCTGGAGAGCCTACACCTACGAGCAGTACTTC. Translation gives CAWRAYTYEQYF. Full variable domain (rest looked up from reference TRBV30 and TRBJ2-7): SQTIHQWPATLVQPVGSPLSLECTVEGTSNPNLYWYRQAAGRGLQLLFYSVGIGQISSEVPQNLSASRPQDRQFILSSKKLLLSDSGFYLCAWRAYTYEQYFGPGTRLTVT.

This sequence joins TRBV7-9 and TRBJ1-1; D not resolved. Germline lookup yields CDR1 SEHNR and CDR2 FQNEAQ (reference sequence). The CDR3 is 14 amino acids. V was pared by 3 bases and J by 2 bases, with 10 bases between. Written as DNA, the CDR3 is TGTGCCAGCAGCTTCGTGGGCAGAAACACTGAAGCTTTCTTT. This gives the protein CASSFVGRNTEAFF.